This T cell receptor beta chain was identified during a study of shared clonotypes between healthy human individuals. At the level of the study: Each donor's CD4 naive and CD4 memory cells filled three plates apiece, CD8 naive two, and CD8 memory one.

Whole-study results and caveats: Relative to their counterparts shared across all four donors, non-shared clonotypes exhibited diminished generation probabilities.

CD45RO-negative cells were positively selected for CCR7, leaving out terminally differentiated effector memory CD45RA+ cells. V was pared by 2 bases and J by 8 bases, with 12 bases between. The germline gives CDR1 MNHNY, CDR2 SVGAGI (reference sequence). This CDR3 spans 13 amino acids. Generated by immunoSEQ multiplex PCR, the TCRdb table keeps only in-frame clones and is missing some. The sample has around 1.9 million clones, over 85% seen once. Comment on this clone: The antigen remains unidentified.

This receptor was taken from a man aged 18 to 29 in good health. Some clones in this sample may be carry-over from other donors' samples. The specimen sequenced was naive CD8+ T cells from PBMCs. This sequence joins TRBV6-6 and TRBJ1-2, with D possibly being TRBD1 (6 bases). CDR3 sequence reads: CASSYNAGDGYTF. CDR3 nucleotides: TGTGCCAGCAGTTACAACGCAGGGGACGGCTACACCTTC.